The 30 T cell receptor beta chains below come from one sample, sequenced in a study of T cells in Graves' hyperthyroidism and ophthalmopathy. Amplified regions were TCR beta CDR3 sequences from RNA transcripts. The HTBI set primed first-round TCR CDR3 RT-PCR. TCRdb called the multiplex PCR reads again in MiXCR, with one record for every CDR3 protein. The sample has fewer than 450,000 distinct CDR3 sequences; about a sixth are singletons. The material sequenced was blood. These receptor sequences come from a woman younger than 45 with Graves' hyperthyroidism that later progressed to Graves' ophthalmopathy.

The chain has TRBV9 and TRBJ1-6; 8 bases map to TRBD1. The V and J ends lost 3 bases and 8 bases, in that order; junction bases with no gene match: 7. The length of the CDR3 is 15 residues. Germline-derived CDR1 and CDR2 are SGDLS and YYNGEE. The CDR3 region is CASSARGQGHSPLHF. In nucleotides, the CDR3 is TGTGCCAGCAGCGCCCGTGGACAGGGTCATTCACCCCTCCACTTT. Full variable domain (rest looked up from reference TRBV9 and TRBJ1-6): DSGVTQTPKHLITATGQRVTLRCSPRSGDLSVYWYQQSLDQGLQFLIQYYNGEERAKGNILERFSAQQFPDLHSELNLSSLELGDSALYFCASSARGQGHSPLHFGNGTRLTVT.

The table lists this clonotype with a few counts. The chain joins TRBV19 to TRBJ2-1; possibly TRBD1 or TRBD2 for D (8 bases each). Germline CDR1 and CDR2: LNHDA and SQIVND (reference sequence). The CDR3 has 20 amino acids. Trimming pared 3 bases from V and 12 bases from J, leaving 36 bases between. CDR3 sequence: CASSISARTGRGVIASMQFF. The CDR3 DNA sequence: TGTGCCAGTAGTATCTCTGCGAGGACAGGGCGGGGGGTCATAGCTAGTATGCAGTTCTTC.

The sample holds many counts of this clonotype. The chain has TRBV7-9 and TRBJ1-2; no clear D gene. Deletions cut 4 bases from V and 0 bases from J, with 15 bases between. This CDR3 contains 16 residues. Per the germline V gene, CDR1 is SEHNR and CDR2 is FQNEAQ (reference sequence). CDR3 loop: CASSSISDFTNYGYTF. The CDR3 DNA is TGTGCCAGCAGCTCAATCTCAGACTTCACTAACTATGGCTACACCTTC.

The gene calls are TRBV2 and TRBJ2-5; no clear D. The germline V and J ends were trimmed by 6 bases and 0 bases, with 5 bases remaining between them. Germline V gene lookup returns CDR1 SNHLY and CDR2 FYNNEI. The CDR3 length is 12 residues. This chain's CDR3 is CASREYQETQYF. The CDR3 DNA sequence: TGTGCCAGCAGAGAGTACCAAGAGACCCAGTACTTC.

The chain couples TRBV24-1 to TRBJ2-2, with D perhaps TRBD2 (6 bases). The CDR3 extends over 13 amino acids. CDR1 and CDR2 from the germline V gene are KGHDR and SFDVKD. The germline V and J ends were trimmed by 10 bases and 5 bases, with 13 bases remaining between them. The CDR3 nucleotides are TGTGCCACGGGGGGTAGGAGGACCGGGGAGCTGTTTTTT. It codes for CATGGRRTGELFF.

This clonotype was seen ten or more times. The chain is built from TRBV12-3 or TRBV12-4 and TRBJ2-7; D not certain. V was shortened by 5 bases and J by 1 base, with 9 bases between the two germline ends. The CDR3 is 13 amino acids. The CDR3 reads CASSVAESYEQYF. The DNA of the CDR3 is TGTGCCAGCAGTGTTGCTGAATCCTACGAGCAGTACTTC.

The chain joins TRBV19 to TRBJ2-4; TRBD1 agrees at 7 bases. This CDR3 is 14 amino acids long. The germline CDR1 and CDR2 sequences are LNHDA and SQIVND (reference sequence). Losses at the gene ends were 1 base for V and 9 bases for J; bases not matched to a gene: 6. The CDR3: CASSIGYRGSIQYF. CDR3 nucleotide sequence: TGTGCCAGTAGTATAGGCTACAGGGGCAGCATTCAGTACTTC. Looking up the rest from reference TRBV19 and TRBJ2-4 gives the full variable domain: DGGITQSPKYLFRKEGQNVTLSCEQNLNHDAMYWYRQDPGQGLRLIYYSQIVNDFQKGDIAEGYSVSREKKESFPLTVTSAQKNPTAFYLCASSIGYRGSIQYFGAGTRLSVL.

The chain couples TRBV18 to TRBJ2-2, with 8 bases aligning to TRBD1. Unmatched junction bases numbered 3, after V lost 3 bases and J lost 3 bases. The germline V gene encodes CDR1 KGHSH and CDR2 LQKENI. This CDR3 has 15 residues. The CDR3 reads CASSPKDRDTGELFF. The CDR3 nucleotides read TGTGCCAGCTCACCCAAGGACAGGGACACCGGGGAGCTGTTTTTT.

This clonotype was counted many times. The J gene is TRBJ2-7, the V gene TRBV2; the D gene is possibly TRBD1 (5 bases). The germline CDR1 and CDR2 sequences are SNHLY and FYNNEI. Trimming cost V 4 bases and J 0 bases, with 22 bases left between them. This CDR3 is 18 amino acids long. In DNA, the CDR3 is TGTGCCAGCAGTGCTTCAGGTTGGGGCACCGAGAACTCCTACGAGCAGTACTTC. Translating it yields CASSASGWGTENSYEQYF.

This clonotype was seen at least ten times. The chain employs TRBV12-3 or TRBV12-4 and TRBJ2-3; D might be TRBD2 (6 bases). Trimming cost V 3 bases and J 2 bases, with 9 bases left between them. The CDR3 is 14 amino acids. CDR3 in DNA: TGTGCCAGCAGTTTTCGCGGGGACACAGATACGCAGTATTTT. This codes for CASSFRGDTDTQYF.

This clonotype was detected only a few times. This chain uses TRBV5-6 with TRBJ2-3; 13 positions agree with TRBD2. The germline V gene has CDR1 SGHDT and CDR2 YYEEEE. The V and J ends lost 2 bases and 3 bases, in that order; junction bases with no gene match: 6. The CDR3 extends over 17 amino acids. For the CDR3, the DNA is TGTGCCAGCAGCTTAGGAACTAGCGGGAGGGTGACAGATACGCAGTATTTT. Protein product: CASSLGTSGRVTDTQYF.

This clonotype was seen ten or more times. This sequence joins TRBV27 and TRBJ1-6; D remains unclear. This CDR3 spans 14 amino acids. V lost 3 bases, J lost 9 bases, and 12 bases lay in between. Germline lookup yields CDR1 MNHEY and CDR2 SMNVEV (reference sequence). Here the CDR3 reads CASSLVARSSPLHF. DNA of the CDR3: TGTGCCAGCAGTTTGGTGGCTCGGAGTTCACCCCTCCACTTT.

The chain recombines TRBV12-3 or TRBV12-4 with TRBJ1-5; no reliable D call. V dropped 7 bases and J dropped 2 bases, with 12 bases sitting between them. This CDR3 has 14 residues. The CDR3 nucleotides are TGTGCCAGCAATAACGGGAAGGGCAATCAGCCCCAGCATTTT. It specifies CASNNGKGNQPQHF.

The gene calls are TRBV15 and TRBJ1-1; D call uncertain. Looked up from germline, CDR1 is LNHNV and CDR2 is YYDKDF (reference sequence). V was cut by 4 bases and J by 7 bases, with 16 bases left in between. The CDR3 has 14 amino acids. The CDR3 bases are TGTGCCACCAGCAAAGATGATTGGAGGTTTGAAGCTTTCTTT. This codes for CATSKDDWRFEAFF.

The CDR3 region has the DNA TGTGCCAGCAGCGACGGGACCACAGATACGCAGTATTTT. This translates into CASSDGTTDTQYF. The chain links TRBV11-3 to TRBJ2-3; D is perhaps TRBD1 or TRBD2 (5 bases each). Germline V CDR1 and CDR2: SGHNT, YENEEA. The CDR3 runs to 13 residues. Trimming removed 5 bases from V and 2 bases from J, with 8 bases in between. Looking up the rest from reference TRBV11-3 and TRBJ2-3 gives the full variable domain: EAGVVQSPRYKIIEKKQPVAFWCNPISGHNTLYWYLQNLGQGPELLIRYENEEAVDDSQLPKDRFSAERLKGVDSTLKIQPAELGDSAVYLCASSDGTTDTQYFGPGTRLTVL.

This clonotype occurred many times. The CDR3 bases are TGCAGTGCTAGCCCCGTAGCGCGGGAGACCCAGTACTTC. Its translation is CSASPVARETQYF. V and J are TRBV20-1 and TRBJ2-5, with D possibly matching TRBD2 (5 bases). Trimming shortened V by 3 bases and J by 5 bases, and 13 bases separated the two germline ends. CDR3 length: 13 residues. Germline assignment: CDR1 DFQATT and CDR2 SNEGSKA (reference sequence).

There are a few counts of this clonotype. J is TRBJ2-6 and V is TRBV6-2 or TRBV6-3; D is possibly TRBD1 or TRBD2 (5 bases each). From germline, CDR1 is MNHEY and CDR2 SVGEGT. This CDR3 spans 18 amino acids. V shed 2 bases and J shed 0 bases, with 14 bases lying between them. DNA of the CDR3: TGTGCCAGCAGTTACGGTTGGGACGGTGACTCTGGGGCCAACGTCCTGACTTTC. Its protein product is CASSYGWDGDSGANVLTF.

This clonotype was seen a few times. CDR3 residues: CSARDLRQGIRDGYTF. CDR3 DNA: TGCAGTGCTAGAGATCTAAGGCAGGGCATTCGGGATGGCTACACCTTC. The chain joins TRBV20-1 to TRBJ1-2; D possibly corresponds to TRBD1 (5 bases). Between the trimmed V and J ends, which lost 0 bases and 6 bases, there was a span of 20 bases. This CDR3 is 16 amino acids long. Germline CDR1 and CDR2: DFQATT and SNEGSKA (reference sequence).

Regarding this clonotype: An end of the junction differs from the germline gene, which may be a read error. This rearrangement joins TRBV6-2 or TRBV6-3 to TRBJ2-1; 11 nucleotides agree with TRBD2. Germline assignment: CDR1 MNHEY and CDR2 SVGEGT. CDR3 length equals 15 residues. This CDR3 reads CVSSLTSGIRSEQFF. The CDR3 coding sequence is TGTGTCAGCAGCCTGACTAGCGGGATTAGGAGTGAGCAGTTCTTC.

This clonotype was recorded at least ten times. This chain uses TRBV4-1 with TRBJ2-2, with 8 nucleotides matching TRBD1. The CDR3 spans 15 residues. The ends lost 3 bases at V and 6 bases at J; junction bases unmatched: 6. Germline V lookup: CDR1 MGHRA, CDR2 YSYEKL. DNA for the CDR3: TGCGCCAGCAGCCAGACGCAGGGGGCGCCCGGGGAGCTGTTTTTT. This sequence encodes CASSQTQGAPGELFF.

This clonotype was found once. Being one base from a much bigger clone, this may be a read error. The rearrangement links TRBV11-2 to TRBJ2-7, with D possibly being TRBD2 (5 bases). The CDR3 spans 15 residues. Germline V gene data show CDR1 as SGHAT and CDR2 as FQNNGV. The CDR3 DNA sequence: TGTGCCAACAGCTTACAGTACCTAGCTACCTACGAGCAGTACTTC. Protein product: CANSLQYLATYEQYF. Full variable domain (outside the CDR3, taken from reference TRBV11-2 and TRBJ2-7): EAGVAQSPRYKIIEKRQSVAFWCNPISGHATLYWYQQILGQGPKLLIQFQNNGVVDDSQLPKDRFSAERLKGVDSTLKIQPAKLEDSAVYLCANSLQYLATYEQYFGPGTRLTVT.

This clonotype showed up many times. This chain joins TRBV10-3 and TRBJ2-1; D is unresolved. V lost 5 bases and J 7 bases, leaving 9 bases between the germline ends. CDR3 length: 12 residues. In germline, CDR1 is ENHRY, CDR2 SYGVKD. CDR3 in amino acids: CAISNIRNEQFF. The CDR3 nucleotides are TGTGCCATCAGTAACATAAGGAATGAGCAGTTCTTC.

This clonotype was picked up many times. CDR3 nucleotide sequence: TGTGCCACCGGACTGACAAATCAGCCCCAGCATTTT. Translating it yields CATGLTNQPQHF. The J gene is TRBJ1-5, the V gene TRBV28; D gene uncertain. CDR1 is MDHEN and CDR2 is SYDVKM in the germline V gene. Between the trimmed V and J ends, which lost 10 bases and 4 bases, there was a span of 11 bases. This CDR3 is 12 amino acids long.

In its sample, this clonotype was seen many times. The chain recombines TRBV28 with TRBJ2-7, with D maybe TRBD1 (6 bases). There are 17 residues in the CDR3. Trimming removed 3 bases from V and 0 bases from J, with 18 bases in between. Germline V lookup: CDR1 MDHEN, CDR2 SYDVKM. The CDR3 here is CASSFVFGQGSSYEQYF. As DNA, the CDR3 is TGTGCCAGCAGTTTCGTGTTCGGCCAGGGGAGCTCCTACGAGCAGTACTTC.

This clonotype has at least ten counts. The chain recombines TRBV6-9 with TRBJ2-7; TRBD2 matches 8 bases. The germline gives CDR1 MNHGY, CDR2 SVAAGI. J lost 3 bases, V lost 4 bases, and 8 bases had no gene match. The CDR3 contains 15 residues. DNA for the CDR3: TGTGCCAGCAGTTCTCGAATACTAGCGGTCTACGAGCAGTACTTC. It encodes CASSSRILAVYEQYF.

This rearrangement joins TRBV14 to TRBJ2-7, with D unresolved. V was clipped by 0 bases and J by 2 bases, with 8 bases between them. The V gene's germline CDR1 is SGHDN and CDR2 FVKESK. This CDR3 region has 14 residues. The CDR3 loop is CASSQDFEAYEQYF. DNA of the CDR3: TGTGCCAGCAGCCAAGATTTCGAGGCCTACGAGCAGTACTTC.

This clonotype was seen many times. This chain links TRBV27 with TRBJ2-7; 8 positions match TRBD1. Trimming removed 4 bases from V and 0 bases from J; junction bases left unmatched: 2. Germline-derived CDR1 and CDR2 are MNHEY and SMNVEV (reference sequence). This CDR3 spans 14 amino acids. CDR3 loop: CASSSGQGSYEQYF. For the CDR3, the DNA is TGTGCCAGCAGTTCTGGACAGGGCTCCTACGAGCAGTACTTC.

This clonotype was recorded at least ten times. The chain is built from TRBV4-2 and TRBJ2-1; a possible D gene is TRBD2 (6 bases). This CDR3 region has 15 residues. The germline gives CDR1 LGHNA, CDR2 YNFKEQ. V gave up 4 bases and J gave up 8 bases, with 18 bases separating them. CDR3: CASSPSRGEVDEQFF. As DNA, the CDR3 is TGTGCCAGCAGCCCAAGTCGCGGGGAAGTTGATGAGCAGTTCTTC.

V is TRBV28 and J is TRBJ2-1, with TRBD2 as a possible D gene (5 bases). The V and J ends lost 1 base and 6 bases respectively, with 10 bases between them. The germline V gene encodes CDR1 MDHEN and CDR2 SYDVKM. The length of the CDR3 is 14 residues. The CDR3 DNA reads TGTGCCAGCAGTTTATCAGGACTTTCCAATGAGCAGTTCTTC. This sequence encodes CASSLSGLSNEQFF.

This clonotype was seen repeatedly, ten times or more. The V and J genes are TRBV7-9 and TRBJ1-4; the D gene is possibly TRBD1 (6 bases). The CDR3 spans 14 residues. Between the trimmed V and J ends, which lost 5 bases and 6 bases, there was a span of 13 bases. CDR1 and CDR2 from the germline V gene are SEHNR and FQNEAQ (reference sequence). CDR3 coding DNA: TGTGCCAGCAGCCCGATGGACAGCGATGAAAAACTGTTTTTT. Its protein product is CASSPMDSDEKLFF. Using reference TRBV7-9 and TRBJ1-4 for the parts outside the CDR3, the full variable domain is DTGVSQNPRHKITKRGQNVTFRCDPISEHNRLYWYRQTLGQGPEFLTYFQNEAQLEKSRLLSDRFSAERPKGSFSTLEIQRTEQGDSAMYLCASSPMDSDEKLFFGSGTQLSVL.